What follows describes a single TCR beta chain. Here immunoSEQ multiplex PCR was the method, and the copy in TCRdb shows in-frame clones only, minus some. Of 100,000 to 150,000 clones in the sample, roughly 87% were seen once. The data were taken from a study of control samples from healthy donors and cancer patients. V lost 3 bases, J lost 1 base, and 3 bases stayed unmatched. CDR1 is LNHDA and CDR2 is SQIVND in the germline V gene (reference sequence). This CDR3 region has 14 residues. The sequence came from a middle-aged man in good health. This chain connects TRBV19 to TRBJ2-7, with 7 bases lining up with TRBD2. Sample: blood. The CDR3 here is CASSIWGGSYEQYF. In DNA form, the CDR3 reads TGTGCCAGTAGTATTTGGGGGGGATCCTACGAGCAGTACTTC.